The present entry profiles one TCR beta chain with its context. Its antigen is still unknown. The data were obtained in a study of beta chain features in type 1 diabetes. Overall study results and limits: In all four CD4+ subsets, TCRB CDR3 length was significantly, moderately reduced in type 1 diabetes.

This CDR3 region has 15 residues. Trimming left V 6 bases short and J 1 base short, with 15 bases between. Germline assignment: CDR1 KGHSH and CDR2 LQKENI. Averaging around 110 mL, one heparinised blood draw came from each individual donor. Cell sorting via CD45RO/CCR7/CD25/CD127/CD95/CD27 was performed to obtain CD4+ naive, central memory, regulatory and stem cell-like memory cells. Expressed TCRB transcripts were sequenced after all isolated RNA was converted to cDNA. The table came from immunoSEQ multiplex PCR; TCRdb's copy has only in-frame clones and leaves some out. Here the sample spans 93,000 or so clones, under 30% being singletons.

The chain employs TRBV18 and TRBJ1-2; D is perhaps TRBD1 (5 bases). The TCR sequence derives from a woman in her late teens or twenties with type 1 diabetes. Sequenced: central memory CD4+ T cells from blood. CDR3 sequence reads: CASSPQGTSNYGYTF. CDR3 bases: TGTGCCAGCTCCCCGCAGGGAACAAGTAACTATGGCTACACCTTC.